This T cell receptor beta chain was retrieved from a study of cytomegalovirus exposure and HLA in healthy donors. The table came from immunoSEQ multiplex PCR; TCRdb's copy has only in-frame clones and leaves some out. The sample has some 290,000 clones; roughly 90% are singletons. In the case of this clone: Its antigen is unknown.

Notes on the study in general: Cytomegalovirus-associated status was assigned to some 160 TCR beta chains. In vitro assays verified that three CMV-associated chains recognized CMV antigens specifically. Most TCR sequences proved rare, with some public TCRs found in many donors.

The CDR3 loop spans 15 amino acids. Trimming took 4 bases from V and 3 from J; bases not matched to a gene: 5. The germline V gene encodes CDR1 SEHNR and CDR2 FQNEAQ (reference sequence). This sequence joins TRBV7-9 and TRBJ2-7; TRBD2 aligns across 11 bases. The source of this sequence is a man aged 25 to 40 in good health and CMV-seronegative. Sequencing was done on a sample of PBMCs. CDR3 in DNA: TGTGCCAGCAGCTCAGGGACTAGCGGAAGCTACGAGCAGTACTTC. Protein product: CASSSGTSGSYEQYF.